These 25 T cell receptor beta chains originate from one sample sequenced in a study of T cell changes during pregnancy in multiple sclerosis. The assay was immunoSEQ multiplex PCR, and TCRdb's table has in-frame clones only and misses some. This table holds 65,000 to 70,000 clones, 91% found once. The sample here was peripheral blood, taken in the first trimester of pregnancy. The receptors derive from a female donor with multiple sclerosis, enrolled in a pregnancy study.

The V and J genes are TRBV28 and TRBJ2-7, with a possible D match to TRBD1 (6 bases). The CDR3 runs 15 residues. Per the germline V gene, CDR1 is MDHEN and CDR2 is SYDVKM. V lost 4 bases to trimming and J lost 5 bases, with 18 bases between them. CDR3 in DNA: TGTGCCAGCAGTTCCTACAGGGTAATGGGCCACGAGCAGTACTTC. Its protein product is CASSSYRVMGHEQYF.

The V call is TRBV5-1, the J call TRBJ2-7, with a possible D match to TRBD2 (6 bases). Trimming took off 2 bases at V and 3 bases at J, with 18 bases between the two ends. This CDR3 comprises 16 residues. Germline assignment: CDR1 SGHRS and CDR2 YFSETQ. Here the CDR3 reads CASSLPGVGLLYEQYF. The CDR3 DNA is TGCGCCAGCAGCTTACCCGGTGTGGGACTCCTCTACGAGCAGTACTTC.

This chain links TRBV18 with TRBJ2-5; TRBD1 is a possible D gene (5 bases). CDR3 length: 16 amino acids. Trimming took off 5 bases at V and 4 bases at J, with 20 bases between the two ends. Germline V gene sequence: CDR1 KGHSH, CDR2 LQKENI. The CDR3 loop is CASSNQAQGGGETQYF. The CDR3 bases are TGTGCCAGCTCAAACCAGGCTCAGGGTGGTGGAGAGACCCAGTACTTC.

The V gene is TRBV11-2, the J gene TRBJ2-1; no reliable D call. Germline assignment: CDR1 SGHAT and CDR2 FQNNGV. The CDR3 is 15 residues long. V shed 1 base and J shed 6 bases, with 13 bases lying between them. The CDR3 nucleotides read TGTGCCAGCAGCTTAGGTCAGCGAACCATCAATGAGCAGTTCTTC. Translating it yields CASSLGQRTINEQFF.

The rearrangement links TRBV13 to TRBJ1-2; the match to TRBD1 covers 8 bases. The CDR3 contains 15 residues. Germline values: CDR1 PRHDT, CDR2 FYEKMQ (reference sequence). V dropped 3 bases and J dropped 3; count of bases not matched to a gene: 6. The CDR3 reads CASSFDTGGYYGYTF. The DNA of the CDR3 is TGTGCCAGCAGCTTTGATACAGGGGGTTACTATGGCTACACCTTC.

This chain uses TRBV5-4 with TRBJ2-3; 10 nucleotides line up with TRBD2. The V segment lost 1 base and the J segment 6 bases; nucleotides outside the gene matches: 5. This CDR3 comprises 15 residues. CDR1 is SGHNT and CDR2 is YYREEE in the germline V gene (reference sequence). The CDR3: CASSLNSGGTDTQYF. CDR3 sequence (DNA): TGTGCCAGCAGCTTGAATAGCGGGGGGACGGATACGCAGTATTTT.

V usage is TRBV2 and J usage is TRBJ2-2, with a tentative D call TRBD2 (7 bases). Germline-derived CDR1 and CDR2 are SNHLY and FYNNEI. This CDR3 is built from 14 residues. V lost 7 bases and J 4 bases, leaving 13 bases between the germline ends. CDR3 residues: CASKREGGTGELFF. The CDR3 DNA follows: TGTGCCAGCAAGAGGGAGGGGGGCACCGGGGAGCTGTTTTTT.

CDR3 sequence reads: CASLFNRGNTGELFF. In nucleotides, the CDR3 is TGTGCCAGCCTCTTTAACAGGGGGAACACCGGGGAGCTGTTTTTT. The chain uses TRBV28 and TRBJ2-2, with 7 positions matching TRBD1. Germline V gene sequence: CDR1 MDHEN, CDR2 SYDVKM. J was trimmed by 1 base and V by 8 bases; bases with no gene match: 7. The CDR3 has 15 amino acids.

In this sample, this clone turned up once. V is TRBV6-1 and J is TRBJ1-5; D not certain. The length of the CDR3 is 13 residues. Deletions cut 7 bases from V and 5 bases from J, with 12 bases between. The germline V gene encodes CDR1 MNHNS and CDR2 SASEGT. CDR3 loop: CASTGNRDQPQHF. In nucleotides, the CDR3 is TGTGCCAGCACCGGGAACCGGGATCAGCCCCAGCATTTT.

The gene calls are TRBV14 and TRBJ2-7; TRBD1 aligns across 7 bases. The CDR3 totals 15 residues. Germline V lookup: CDR1 SGHDN, CDR2 FVKESK. V shed 4 bases, J shed 3 bases, and the junction held 9 bases outside the gene matches. CDR3 loop: CASSLRTGLLYEQYF. The CDR3 region has the DNA TGTGCCAGCAGCCTCCGGACAGGACTTCTCTACGAGCAGTACTTC.

The chain uses TRBV5-1 and TRBJ2-1; 12 bases map to TRBD2. Germline CDR1 and CDR2: SGHRS and YFSETQ. The V segment lost 3 bases and the J segment 5 bases; nucleotides outside the gene matches: 3. The CDR3 has 15 residues. CDR3 nucleotide sequence: TGCGCCAGCAGCTCCCTAGCGGGAGGGGACAATGAGCAGTTCTTC. Translation: CASSSLAGGDNEQFF.

V is TRBV6-1 and J is TRBJ2-6; no clear D gene. Germline V lookup: CDR1 MNHNS, CDR2 SASEGT. The CDR3 is 15 amino acids. V dropped 3 bases and J dropped 0 bases, with 6 bases sitting between them. The CDR3 DNA sequence: TGTGCCAGCAGTGACGACAACTCTGGGGCCAACGTCCTGACTTTC. It specifies CASSDDNSGANVLTF.

The chain is built from TRBV2 and TRBJ2-7; D is uncertain. CDR3 length equals 13 residues. The germline CDR1 and CDR2 sequences are SNHLY and FYNNEI. Trimming took 5 bases from V and 3 from J, leaving 11 bases between them. CDR3 in amino acids: CASSFRLFYEQYF. CDR3 bases: TGTGCCAGCAGTTTTCGACTGTTCTACGAGCAGTACTTC.

The genes are TRBV4-2 and TRBJ1-2; D is undetermined. The CDR3 spans 15 residues. CDR1 and CDR2 (germline): LGHNA, YNFKEQ. Trimming removed 0 bases at V and 4 bases at J, with 12 bases between. CDR3 region: CASSQDPGSFYGYTF. The DNA for the CDR3 is TGTGCCAGCAGCCAAGATCCCGGGTCCTTCTATGGCTACACCTTC.

The CDR3 sequence is CASSEKGTWNEKLFF. CDR3 in DNA: TGTGCCAGCAGTGAAAAGGGGACATGGAATGAAAAACTGTTTTTT. The chain recombines TRBV6-1 with TRBJ1-4, with D maybe TRBD1 (6 bases). The V gene's germline CDR1 is MNHNS and CDR2 SASEGT. Trimming cost V 2 bases and J 5 bases, with 12 bases left between them. The CDR3 loop spans 15 amino acids.

The chain is built from TRBV11-2 and TRBJ2-1; D is unresolved. This CDR3 has 12 residues. Germline V gene lookup returns CDR1 SGHAT and CDR2 FQNNGV. V was cut by 3 bases and J by 7 bases, with 7 bases left in between. CDR3 protein: CASSFSRNEQFF. The CDR3 DNA reads as TGTGCCAGCAGCTTTAGTCGGAATGAGCAGTTCTTC. The full variable domain, in which reference TRBV11-2 and TRBJ2-1 provide the parts outside the CDR3, is EAGVAQSPRYKIIEKRQSVAFWCNPISGHATLYWYQQILGQGPKLLIQFQNNGVVDDSQLPKDRFSAERLKGVDSTLKIQPAKLEDSAVYLCASSFSRNEQFFGPGTRLTVL.

The V gene is TRBV27, the J gene TRBJ2-7; 8 bases are shared with TRBD2. CDR1 MNHEY and CDR2 SMNVEV come from the germline V gene (reference sequence). The J segment lost 2 bases and the V segment lost 8 bases, leaving 8 bases of the junction unmatched. This CDR3 has 14 residues. In nucleotides, the CDR3 is TGTGCCAGCGGGGTAGCGGGATTCGCCTACGAGCAGTACTTC. Protein product: CASGVAGFAYEQYF.

The rearrangement joins TRBV9 to TRBJ2-1; D perhaps matches TRBD1 (5 bases). Germline V CDR1 and CDR2: SGDLS, YYNGEE. The CDR3 sequence is 14 residues long. V was trimmed by 0 bases and J by 7 bases, leaving 11 bases between them. In DNA, the CDR3 is TGTGCCAGCAGCGTAGTAGGGGTAGGAAATGAGCAGTTCTTC. Translated: CASSVVGVGNEQFF.

The chain joins TRBV10-3 to TRBJ2-1; possibly TRBD2 for D (6 bases). Germline assignment: CDR1 ENHRY and CDR2 SYGVKD. The CDR3 consists of 15 residues. Trimming left V 4 bases short and J 6 bases short, with 16 bases between. The CDR3 loop reads CAISALARDGNEQFF. The CDR3 DNA is TGTGCCATCAGTGCACTAGCAAGAGACGGCAATGAGCAGTTCTTC.

The gene calls are TRBV6-4 and TRBJ2-1, with D unclear. Trimming pared 3 bases from V and 6 bases from J, leaving 9 bases between. The CDR3 contains 13 residues. Per the germline V gene, CDR1 is MRHNA and CDR2 is SNTAGT. CDR3 loop: CASSEIRSNEQFF. Written as DNA, the CDR3 is TGTGCCAGCAGTGAAATAAGGAGCAATGAGCAGTTCTTC.

The J gene is TRBJ2-2, the V gene TRBV7-3; 8 bases match TRBD2. The germline CDR1 and CDR2 sequences are SGHTA and FQGTGA. There are 19 residues in the CDR3. After removal of 1 base from V and 0 bases from J, the junction contained 10 bases not matched to a gene. DNA of the CDR3: TGTGCCAGCAGCTTAAGCGTAGCGGGGATACTCGCGAACACCGGGGAGCTGTTTTTT. Protein sequence: CASSLSVAGILANTGELFF.

The rearrangement links TRBV2 to TRBJ2-1; a weak D match, TRBD1 (5 bases). V was clipped by 6 bases and J by 6 bases, with 15 bases between them. This CDR3 has 14 residues. The germline V gene has CDR1 SNHLY and CDR2 FYNNEI. CDR3 nucleotides: TGTGCCAGCAGCGGCAGGGTGGTTCGCAATGAGCAGTTCTTC. Protein product: CASSGRVVRNEQFF.

The chain joins TRBV10-3 to TRBJ1-1; D perhaps matches TRBD1 (5 bases). The CDR3 length is 13 residues. Trimming took off 0 bases at V and 11 bases at J, with 13 bases between the two ends. CDR1 is ENHRY, CDR2 SYGVKD, per germline. This chain's CDR3 is CAISESEGVRAFF. The CDR3 region has the DNA TGTGCCATCAGTGAGTCGGAAGGGGTCAGGGCTTTCTTT.

V gene TRBV5-1 combines with J gene TRBJ1-6; D is uncertain. V was trimmed by 1 base and J by 0 bases, leaving 8 bases between them. From germline, CDR1 is SGHRS and CDR2 YFSETQ. The CDR3 length is 16 residues. The CDR3 loop reads CASSLRFSSYNSPLHF. Written as DNA, the CDR3 is TGCGCCAGCAGCTTGCGGTTTAGCTCCTATAATTCACCCCTCCACTTT.

CDR3 amino acids: CASSIQGDQPQHF. The CDR3 DNA reads TGTGCCAGTAGTATCCAGGGGGATCAGCCCCAGCATTTT. The chain is built from TRBV19 and TRBJ1-5; 7 bases fit TRBD1. Per the germline V gene, CDR1 is LNHDA and CDR2 is SQIVND (reference sequence). J was trimmed by 5 bases and V by 3 bases; bases with no gene match: 1. The CDR3 sequence is 13 residues long.